This note documents a single T cell receptor (beta chain) sequence. PCR primers comprised 60 Vbeta and 13 Jbeta primers. The data were produced by immunoSEQ multiplex PCR, yet TCRdb's version contains in-frame clones alone and is incomplete. This sample has approximately 140,000 clones; 73% occur once, and the top ten carry about 15%. This sample was included in a study of cytomegalovirus exposure and HLA in healthy donors. The CDR3 extends over 15 amino acids. CDR1 is WNHNN, CDR2 SYGVQD, per germline (reference sequence). Germline trimming cut 0 bases from V and 11 bases from J; bases unmatched to any gene: 12.

The clonotype originates from a human donor in good health. J is TRBJ1-1 and V is TRBV10-1; 7 bases are shared with TRBD1. The specimen sequenced was PBMCs. The CDR3 is CASSESRTGELGAFF. Here the CDR3 DNA reads TGCGCCAGCAGTGAGTCCCGGACAGGTGAATTGGGGGCTTTCTTT.